This is a list of T cell receptor beta chains from one sample in a study of blood T cell repertoires in COVID-19. Assay: immunoSEQ multiplex PCR; the TCRdb copy retains only in-frame clones and omits some. The sample includes 60,000 to 75,000 clones, about nine tenths of them seen just once. Sequencing was performed on peripheral blood. The receptors stem from a woman aged 55-69 years with acute or convalescent COVID-19. Each CDR3 is given with its conserved first and last residue. Fields, in order: clone size, V gene, J gene, CDR3 protein. Clone size appears in some rows only: once, few, many, or a class for an expanded clone.

>.|TRBV19|TRBJ2-7
CASSLGGGRSSYEQYF
>.|TRBV3-1/TRBV3-2|TRBJ2-7
CASSLSLAYEQYF
>.|TRBV29-1|TRBJ1-1
CSVVDGAGPEAFF
>.|TRBV7-2|TRBJ2-5
CASSLGLVQETQYF
>.|TRBV2|TRBJ2-5
CASSVFGTGEETQYF
>.|TRBV2|TRBJ2-7
CASSGRGYEQYF
>.|TRBV21-1|TRBJ1-1
CASSRDRGRGTEAFF
>.|TRBV14|TRBJ1-5
CASSHLEDRGSQPQHF
>.|TRBV13|TRBJ1-3
CASSLIGGNTIYF
>.|TRBV4-2|TRBJ1-5
CASSRDRGRQPQHF
>.|TRBV12-5|TRBJ2-3
CASGLGTSGGPLYTQYF
>.|TRBV10-2|TRBJ1-3
CASSPQRRGGSGNTIYF
>.|TRBV2|TRBJ1-4
CASSQNRDWNEKLFF
>.|TRBV6-5|TRBJ2-7
CASRSGTGGDEQYF
>.|TRBV3-1/TRBV3-2|TRBJ2-2
CASSQDQFQGAGTGELFF
>.|TRBV24-1|TRBJ2-3
CATSETGGPFTDTQYF
>.|TRBV11-3|TRBJ2-2
CASSSTGFGTGELFF
>.|TRBV7-2|TRBJ1-6
CASSSGQGGSPLHF
>few|TRBV2|TRBJ1-2
CASRADSPTGYGYTF
>.|TRBV24-1|TRBJ2-3
CATSDPTGAGDTQYF
>.|TRBV5-1|TRBJ2-2
CASSLEYAGGVPGELFF
>once|TRBV11-2|TRBJ1-6
CASSPTDRGYSPLHF
>few|TRBV19|TRBJ2-2
CASSNRDRVTGELFF
>.|TRBV7-2|TRBJ2-3
CASSSRLAGNRDTQYF
>.|TRBV6-5|TRBJ2-2
CASRGDLGGELFF
>.|TRBV7-9|TRBJ2-1
CASSRTLTNEQFF
>.|TRBV5-1|TRBJ2-1
CASSLPSSYNEQFF
>.|TRBV5-1|TRBJ2-1
CASSPEVTVSYNEQFF
>.|TRBV5-1|TRBJ2-1
CASSKGQGAFNEQFF
>.|TRBV7-8|TRBJ2-5
CASSTGTGFQETQYF
>.|TRBV4-1|TRBJ2-1
CASSQDPSSGASSYNEQFF
>.|TRBV6-1|TRBJ1-4
CASSEAPGLGEKLFF
>.|TRBV28|TRBJ2-5
CASSGTGGGQETQYF
>.|TRBV18|TRBJ2-7
CASSPHVGGHEQYF
>.|TRBV9|TRBJ2-3
CASSVGSGGNTDTQYF
>.|TRBV10-3|TRBJ1-1
CAISETVMNTEAFF
>.|TRBV5-6|TRBJ1-2
CASSHTGSLANYGYTF
>.|TRBV5-1|TRBJ1-6
CASSHGTGEQSPLHF